A single T cell receptor (beta chain) is shown here with its context. Its recognized antigen is unknown. Per-base quality was not reported, and no clone a single base away is much larger than it. This entry comes from a study of control samples from healthy donors and cancer patients (dated by TCRdb to about 2020). From a lookup of the germline V gene, CDR1 and CDR2 are LGHNA and YSLEER. V drops 0 bases and J drops 6 bases, leaving 2 bases in between. Taken from cysteine to phenylalanine, the CDR3 has 12 residues. Kept here is only the CDR3 DNA, which spans 36 bases and is read in frame from base 1. The library was obtained by the immunoSEQ multiplex PCR assay. In TCRdb, the immuneACCESS table is reduced to in-frame sequences with V and J assigned. These tables do not hold every clone; where another copy was compared, an unresolved V gene accounts for under half, and the others remain unexplained. This sample comprises about 160,000 clones, 70% to 90% of them detected only once. The ten top clones hold more than 10% of the sample.

Sequenced input: blood. The sequence joins TRBV4-3 to TRBJ1-4, with the D gene too uncertain to name. This TCR was sampled from a man aged 30 to 39 in good health. The CDR3 reads as follows: CASSQEDEKLFF. The nucleotides read TGCGCCAGCAGCCAAGAAGATGAAAAACTGTTTTTT.